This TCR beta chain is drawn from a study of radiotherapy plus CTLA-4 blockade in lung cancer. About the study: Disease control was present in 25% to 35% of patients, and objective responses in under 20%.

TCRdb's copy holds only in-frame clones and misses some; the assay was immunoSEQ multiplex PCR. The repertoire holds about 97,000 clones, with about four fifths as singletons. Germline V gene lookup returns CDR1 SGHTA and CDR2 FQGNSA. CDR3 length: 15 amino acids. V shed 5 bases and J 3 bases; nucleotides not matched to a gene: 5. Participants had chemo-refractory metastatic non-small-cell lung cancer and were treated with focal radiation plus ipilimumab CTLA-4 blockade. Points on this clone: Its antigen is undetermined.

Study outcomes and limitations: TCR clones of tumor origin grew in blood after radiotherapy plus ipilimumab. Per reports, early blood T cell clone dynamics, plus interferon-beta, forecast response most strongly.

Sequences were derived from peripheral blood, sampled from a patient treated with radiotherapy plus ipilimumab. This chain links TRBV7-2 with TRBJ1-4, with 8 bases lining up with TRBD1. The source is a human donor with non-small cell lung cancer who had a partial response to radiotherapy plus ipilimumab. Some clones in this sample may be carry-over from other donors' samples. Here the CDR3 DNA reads TGTGCCAGCAGCAGAAGACAGGGGTCTAATGAAAAACTGTTTTTT. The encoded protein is CASSRRQGSNEKLFF.